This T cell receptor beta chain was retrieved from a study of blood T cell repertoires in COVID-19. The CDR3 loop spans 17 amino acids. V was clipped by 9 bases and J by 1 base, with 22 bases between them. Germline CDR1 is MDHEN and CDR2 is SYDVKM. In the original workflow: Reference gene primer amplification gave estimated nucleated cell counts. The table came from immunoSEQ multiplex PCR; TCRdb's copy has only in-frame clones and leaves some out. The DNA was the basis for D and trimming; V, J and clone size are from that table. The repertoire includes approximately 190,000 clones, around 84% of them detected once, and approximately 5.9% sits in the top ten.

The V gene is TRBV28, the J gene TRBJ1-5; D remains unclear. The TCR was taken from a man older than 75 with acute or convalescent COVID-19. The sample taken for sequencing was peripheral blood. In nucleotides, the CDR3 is TGTGCCAGTTCGACATCTGGCTGGTCTGAGAGCAATCAGCCCCAGCATTTT. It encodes CASSTSGWSESNQPQHF.